This TCR beta chain is drawn from a study of molecular identifiers for immune sequencing clone quantification. The CDR3 contains 12 residues. Germline CDR1 and CDR2: DFQATT and SNEGSKA (reference sequence). V dropped 6 bases and J dropped 2 bases, with 10 bases sitting between them. In this sample, this clonotype turned up many times. Via MiXCR, TCRdb re-called the PCR reads, giving one row per CDR3 protein. Of approximately 680,000 distinct CDR3 sequences in the sample, roughly 27% are singletons; the top ten hold 0.6% to 0.9%. The receptor was isolated from a human donor in good health. Some libraries in this study had Jurkat cell RNA spiked in. The sequenced material came from naive CD8+ T cells from blood, with Jurkat cell RNA spiked in. Regarding subset: FACS-sorted CD8+CD4-CCR7+CD45RA+ naive T cells. This chain uses TRBV20-1 with TRBJ2-5; D could derive from TRBD1 or TRBD2 (6 bases each). The CDR3 bases are TGCAGTGCAGGGGGACTGCAAGAGACCCAGTACTTC. It is translated as CSAGGLQETQYF.